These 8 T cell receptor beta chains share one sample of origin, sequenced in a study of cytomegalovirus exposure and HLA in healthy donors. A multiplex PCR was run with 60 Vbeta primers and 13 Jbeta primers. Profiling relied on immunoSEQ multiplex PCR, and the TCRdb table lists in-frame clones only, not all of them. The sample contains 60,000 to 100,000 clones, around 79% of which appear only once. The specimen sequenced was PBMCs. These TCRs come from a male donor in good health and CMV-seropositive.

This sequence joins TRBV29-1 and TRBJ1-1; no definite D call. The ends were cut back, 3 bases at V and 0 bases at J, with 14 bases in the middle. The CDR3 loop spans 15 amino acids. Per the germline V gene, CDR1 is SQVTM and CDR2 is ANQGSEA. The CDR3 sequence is CSVEGYGKMNTEAFF. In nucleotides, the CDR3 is TGCAGCGTTGAGGGATACGGGAAAATGAACACTGAAGCTTTCTTT.

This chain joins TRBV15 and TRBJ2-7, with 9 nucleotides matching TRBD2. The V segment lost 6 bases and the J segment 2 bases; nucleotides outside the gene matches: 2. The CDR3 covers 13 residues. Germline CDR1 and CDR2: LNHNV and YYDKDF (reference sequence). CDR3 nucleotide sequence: TGTGCCACCAGGGTAGCGGGGGCCTACGAGCAGTACTTC. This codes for CATRVAGAYEQYF.

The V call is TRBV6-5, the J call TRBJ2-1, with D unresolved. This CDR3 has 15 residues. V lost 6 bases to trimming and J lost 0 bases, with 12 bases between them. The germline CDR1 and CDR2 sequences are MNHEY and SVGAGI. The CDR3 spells CASRAGVLSYNEQFF. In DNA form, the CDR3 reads TGTGCCAGCAGGGCTGGAGTACTCTCCTACAATGAGCAGTTCTTC.

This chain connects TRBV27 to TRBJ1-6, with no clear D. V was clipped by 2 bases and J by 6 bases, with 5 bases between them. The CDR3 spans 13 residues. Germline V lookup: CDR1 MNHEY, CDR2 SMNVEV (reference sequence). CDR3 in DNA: TGTGCCAGCAGTTTAGTGCGTAATTCACCCCTCCACTTT. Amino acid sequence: CASSLVRNSPLHF.

The CDR3 nucleotides read TGTGCCAGCAGCGGGTGGCAGGGGCTCTCTGGAAACACCATATATTTT. It specifies CASSGWQGLSGNTIYF. The rearrangement joins TRBV9 to TRBJ1-3; D may be TRBD1 (6 bases). The V and J ends lost 3 bases and 0 bases respectively, with 13 bases between them. The germline V gene has CDR1 SGDLS and CDR2 YYNGEE. This CDR3 has 16 residues.

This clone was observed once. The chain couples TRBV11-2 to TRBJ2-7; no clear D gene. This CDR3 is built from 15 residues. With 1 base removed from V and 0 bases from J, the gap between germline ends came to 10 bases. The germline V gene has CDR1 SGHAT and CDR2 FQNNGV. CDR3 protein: CASSLAPGISYEQYF. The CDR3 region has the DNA TGTGCCAGCAGCTTAGCGCCAGGAATCTCCTACGAGCAGTACTTC.

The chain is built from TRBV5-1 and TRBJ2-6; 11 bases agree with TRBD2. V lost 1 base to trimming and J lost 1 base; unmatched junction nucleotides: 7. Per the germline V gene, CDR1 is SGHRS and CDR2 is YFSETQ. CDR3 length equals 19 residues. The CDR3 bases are TGCGCCAGCAGCTTGCTAGCGGGGGGATCGGGGTCTGGGGCCAACGTCCTGACTTTC. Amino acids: CASSLLAGGSGSGANVLTF.

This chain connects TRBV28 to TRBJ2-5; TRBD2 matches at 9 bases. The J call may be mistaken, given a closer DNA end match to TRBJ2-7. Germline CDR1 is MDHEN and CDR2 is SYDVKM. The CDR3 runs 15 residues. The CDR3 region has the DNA TGTGCCAGCCAATTTGCGGGAGGGTCACGCTACGAGCAGTACTTC. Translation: CASQFAGGSRYEQYF.